Described below is a single T cell receptor (beta chain) sequence and its context. These data come from a study of Graves' ophthalmopathy and Graves' hyperthyroidism. Using RNA transcripts, the TCR beta CDR3 regions were amplified. HTBI primers were used in a first-round RT-PCR, which preceded a second-round multiplex PCR. In TCRdb, the multiplex PCR reads were re-called with MiXCR into one record per CDR3 protein. Seen here are around 400,000 distinct CDR3 sequences, 21% observed once, and the top ten hold roughly 3%. The CDR3 is 15 amino acids. Trimming left V 4 bases short and J 0 bases short, with 12 bases between. The germline V gene encodes CDR1 MDHEN and CDR2 SYDVKM.

This clonotype originated in a woman under 30 with stable Graves' hyperthyroidism. Input material: peripheral blood. The gene calls are TRBV28 and TRBJ1-1, with D tentatively TRBD1 (5 bases). DNA of the CDR3: TGTGCCAGCAGTTGGGACCTCGGGTTGAACACTGAAGCTTTCTTT. Translating gives CASSWDLGLNTEAFF. The variable domain in full, with the rest retrieved from reference TRBV28 and TRBJ1-1, is DVKVTQSSRYLVKRTGEKVFLECVQDMDHENMFWYRQDPGLGLRLIYFSYDVKMKEKGDIPEGYSVSREKKERFSLILESASTNQTSMYLCASSWDLGLNTEAFFGQGTRLTVV.